Sequencing of this TCR beta chain was carried out in a study of blood T cell repertoires in COVID-19. Study summary: Researchers got acute and convalescent COVID-19 samples from the United States, Italy and Spain. PBMCs, B-cell-depleted T cells, or T cells were the source of the cDNA or gDNA that made up the material.

Per the study methods: Estimation of nucleated cell counts relied on the amplification of reference gene primers. The protocol was immunoSEQ multiplex PCR, while the TCRdb copy is restricted to in-frame clones and leaves out a portion. V and J calls and clone size follow that table, whereas D and trimming were derived from the DNA. This sample has about 40,000 clones; 85% to 95% occur once, and the top ten carry roughly 8.3%. With V trimmed by 3 bases and J by 0 bases, 9 bases remained unmatched. This CDR3 has 17 amino acids. CDR1 and CDR2 (germline): SGHDT, YYEEEE. This clonotype was obtained from a man aged 50 to 59 with active COVID-19. What was sequenced was peripheral blood. The chain recombines TRBV5-6 with TRBJ1-3, with TRBD1 matching 7 bases. The CDR3 sequence is CASSSLYRGLSGNTIYF. The CDR3 DNA is TGTGCCAGCAGCTCGCTATACAGGGGACTCTCTGGAAACACCATATATTTT.